Below are 18 T cell receptor beta chains sequenced from a single sample in a study of identical twins. TCRdb fed the 5' RACE reads into MiXCR, producing one record per CDR3 protein. The sample consists of some 710,000 distinct CDR3 sequences, over 5% of them appearing once. The specimen sequenced was naive T cells sorted from blood. The receptor source for this set is a man younger than 35 in good health.

CDR3 protein: CASSILAGGAGELFF. The DNA of the CDR3 is TGTGCCAGTAGTATACTAGCGGGAGGGGCCGGGGAGCTGTTTTTT. The rearrangement links TRBV19 to TRBJ2-2, with TRBD2 matching 12 bases. The CDR3 spans 15 residues. Germline V CDR1 and CDR2: LNHDA, SQIVND (reference sequence). V shed 2 bases, J shed 6 bases, and the junction held 1 base outside the gene matches.

This clonotype has at least ten counts. The chain employs TRBV10-3 and TRBJ2-1; D might be TRBD2 (5 bases). Germline-derived CDR1 and CDR2 are ENHRY and SYGVKD. CDR3 length equals 15 residues. Trimming removed 4 bases at V and 4 bases at J, with 14 bases between. The CDR3 sequence: CAISVSTEVYNEQFF. CDR3 DNA: TGTGCCATCAGTGTCTCAACGGAGGTTTACAATGAGCAGTTCTTC.

Many counts were recorded for this clonotype. The chain joins TRBV28 to TRBJ1-5; D gene ambiguous. Germline V gene data show CDR1 as MDHEN and CDR2 as SYDVKM. Trimming pared 6 bases from V and 1 base from J, leaving 10 bases between. The CDR3 length is 14 residues. The CDR3 coding sequence is TGTGCCAGCAGCCCGGGTCCGAGCAATCAGCCCCAGCATTTT. As protein: CASSPGPSNQPQHF.

This clonotype was observed at least ten times. The V gene is TRBV20-1, the J gene TRBJ2-4; D gene unclear. CDR3 length: 13 residues. V dropped 3 bases and J dropped 0 bases, with 6 bases sitting between them. Germline V gene sequence: CDR1 DFQATT, CDR2 SNEGSKA (reference sequence). This CDR3 reads CSARPPAKNIQYF. CDR3 DNA: TGCAGTGCTAGGCCACCAGCCAAAAACATTCAGTACTTC.

This clonotype appeared a few times. This chain connects TRBV7-9 to TRBJ2-2; 13 bases fit TRBD2. The germline gives CDR1 SEHNR, CDR2 FQNEAQ (reference sequence). This CDR3 is 15 amino acids long. V gave up 5 bases and J gave up 7 bases; unmatched junction bases: 4. CDR3 loop: CASSPRTSGGGELFF. The CDR3 DNA reads TGTGCCAGCAGCCCTCGGACTAGCGGGGGCGGGGAGCTGTTTTTT.

This clonotype was observed at least ten times. The chain employs TRBV20-1 and TRBJ2-1, with D perhaps TRBD1 (6 bases). The ends were cut back, 5 bases at V and 3 bases at J, with 17 bases in the middle. Germline-derived CDR1 and CDR2 are DFQATT and SNEGSKA (reference sequence). This CDR3 has 15 residues. The CDR3 region has the DNA TGCAGTGCTCCAAAAAACCGGGACATCTACAATGAGCAGTTCTTC. Its translation: CSAPKNRDIYNEQFF.

This clonotype has more than one count but fewer than ten. This chain joins TRBV3-1 and TRBJ2-1; TRBD2 aligns across 8 bases. With V trimmed by 1 base and J by 7 bases, 6 bases remained unmatched. Per germline, CDR1 LGHDT and CDR2 YNNKEL (reference sequence). The CDR3 is made up of 15 amino acids. The CDR3 here is CASSQAGLGANEQFF. As DNA, the CDR3 is TGTGCCAGCAGCCAAGCGGGACTAGGGGCGAATGAGCAGTTCTTC.

At least ten counts were recorded for this clonotype. The chain has TRBV20-1 and TRBJ1-1; 7 bases align to TRBD1. Trimming cost V 1 base and J 0 bases; bases outside gene matches: 2. Germline loops: CDR1 DFQATT, CDR2 SNEGSKA (reference sequence). The CDR3 spans 14 residues. The CDR3: CSARAGTVNTEAFF. The CDR3 coding sequence is TGCAGTGCTAGAGCCGGGACAGTGAACACTGAAGCTTTCTTT.

This clonotype appeared many times. The chain is built from TRBV29-1 and TRBJ1-1; D call uncertain. The CDR3 sequence is 15 residues long. The germline gives CDR1 SQVTM, CDR2 ANQGSEA. The V gene lost 7 bases and the J gene lost 6 bases, with 24 bases spanning the gap. This CDR3 reads CSATPQALPLSEAFF. CDR3 nucleotide sequence: TGCAGCGCTACACCGCAGGCCCTTCCACTTTCTGAAGCTTTCTTT.

The chain is built from TRBV11-2 and TRBJ2-1, with 13 bases that match TRBD2. Trimming cost V 5 bases and J 8 bases; bases outside gene matches: 6. This CDR3 is 15 amino acids long. Germline CDR1 and CDR2: SGHAT and FQNNGV. The CDR3 here is CASSTSGRAVDEQFF. For the CDR3, the DNA is TGTGCCAGCAGCACTAGCGGGAGGGCCGTCGATGAGCAGTTCTTC.

The chain couples TRBV4-1 to TRBJ2-6, with TRBD2 identical over 12 bases. The CDR3 totals 24 residues. With V trimmed by 0 bases and J by 0 bases, 18 bases remained unmatched. Germline loops: CDR1 MGHRA, CDR2 YSYEKL. As DNA, the CDR3 is TGCGCCAGCAGCCAAGATCCATTCCCCACTAGCGGGAGGTCCCCGGGCTCTGGGGCCAACGTCCTGACTTTC. It yields the protein CASSQDPFPTSGRSPGSGANVLTF.

This clonotype was seen many times. This sequence joins TRBV24-1 and TRBJ2-5, with 7 bases fitting TRBD1. V lost 3 bases and J lost 2; bases outside the gene matches: 8. CDR1 and CDR2 (germline): KGHDR, SFDVKD. The CDR3 has 16 residues. CDR3 loop: CATSDGPDRLQETQYF. CDR3 DNA: TGTGCCACCAGTGATGGACCGGACAGGCTTCAAGAGACCCAGTACTTC.

This rearrangement joins TRBV6-1 to TRBJ2-1; 7 nucleotides match TRBD2. The CDR3 has 13 amino acids. Germline-derived CDR1 and CDR2 are MNHNS and SASEGT. V lost 7 bases, J lost 7 bases, and 7 bases stayed unmatched. The CDR3 DNA reads as TGTGCCAGCATCAACGGGGGGACGAATGAGCAGTTCTTC. This sequence encodes CASINGGTNEQFF.

Many counts were recorded for this clonotype. The chain employs TRBV5-1 and TRBJ2-3; D unresolved. This CDR3 is 16 amino acids long. Germline V CDR1 and CDR2: SGHRS, YFSETQ. The ends were cut back, 0 bases at V and 3 bases at J, with 14 bases in the middle. Here the CDR3 reads CASSLGLTDLTDTQYF. The DNA for the CDR3 is TGCGCCAGCAGCTTGGGGCTGACTGACCTAACAGATACGCAGTATTTT.

With respect to this clonotype: This may stem from a read error, because a much larger clone lies one nucleotide away. V is TRBV11-2 and J is TRBJ2-2; no clear D. The V and J ends lost 7 bases and 6 bases respectively, with 15 bases between them. Germline CDR1 SGHAT, CDR2 FQNNGV. This CDR3 has 14 amino acids. CDR3 coding DNA: TGTGCCAGCATCAACGAATACAATGCCGGGGAGCTGTTTTTT. This gives the protein CASINEYNAGELFF. The full variable domain, its missing parts supplied by reference TRBV11-2 and TRBJ2-2, is EAGVAQSPRYKIIEKRQSVAFWCNPISGHATLYWYQQILGQGPKLLIQFQNNGVVDDSQLPKDRFSAERLKGVDSTLKIQPAKLEDSAVYLCASINEYNAGELFFGEGSRLTVL.

This clonotype showed up just a few times. The CDR3 reads CSARFVAKAYEQYF. Written as DNA, the CDR3 is TGCAGTGCTAGATTTGTCGCGAAGGCCTACGAGCAGTACTTC. The genes are TRBV20-1 and TRBJ2-7, with unresolved D. The CDR3 sequence is 14 residues long. CDR1 DFQATT and CDR2 SNEGSKA come from the germline V gene (reference sequence). Trimming left V 2 bases short and J 2 bases short, with 13 bases between.

This clonotype has a handful of counts. This rearrangement joins TRBV10-3 to TRBJ2-1; TRBD2 is a possible D gene (6 bases). CDR1 is ENHRY, CDR2 SYGVKD, per germline. The V end lost 6 bases, the J end lost 5 bases, and 8 bases lay between the germline ends. This CDR3 is built from 12 residues. The CDR3 DNA follows: TGTGCCATCAGGACTAGTCACAATGAGCAGTTCTTC. Protein product: CAIRTSHNEQFF.

This clonotype was seen ten or more times. This chain joins TRBV10-3 and TRBJ2-2; 8 bases line up with TRBD2. Germline V gene data show CDR1 as ENHRY and CDR2 as SYGVKD. V trimming: 9 bases; J trimming: 1 base; junction bases outside the gene matches: 1. This CDR3 has 13 amino acids. The CDR3 DNA reads TGTGCCATAGCGGGAGTGAACACCGGGGAGCTGTTTTTT. Amino acids: CAIAGVNTGELFF.